The 15 T cell receptor beta chains presented below share a single source sample, sequenced in a study of neurological immune-mediated disorders. MiXCR was run by TCRdb on the 5' RACE reads, yielding one entry per CDR3 protein. The profile shows over 45,000 distinct CDR3 sequences, over 3.5% of them singletons. The material sequenced was CD4+ T cells from blood. These receptors were obtained from a woman aged 40 to 50 with multiple sclerosis.

This clonotype has a count of ten or more. This rearrangement joins TRBV14 to TRBJ1-1, with D unclear. V lost 0 bases to trimming and J lost 1 base, with 12 bases between them. CDR3 length: 16 amino acids. The V gene's germline CDR1 is SGHDN and CDR2 FVKESK. CDR3 in amino acids: CASSQEAGLSNTEAFF. The CDR3 DNA reads as TGTGCCAGCAGCCAAGAGGCAGGATTGTCGAACACTGAAGCTTTCTTT.

This chain connects TRBV5-1 to TRBJ1-1; tentatively, D is TRBD1 (5 bases). This CDR3 has 13 amino acids. The V end lost 10 bases, the J end lost 0 bases, and 13 bases lay between the germline ends. The germline CDR1 and CDR2 sequences are SGHRS and YFSETQ. CDR3 amino acids: CASREQMNTEAFF. The CDR3 DNA is TGCGCCTCCAGGGAACAGATGAACACTGAAGCTTTCTTT. Complete variable domain (other parts from reference TRBV5-1 and TRBJ1-1): KAGVTQTPRYLIKTRGQQVTLSCSPISGHRSVSWYQQTPGQGLQFLFEYFSETQRNKGNFPGRFSGRQFSNSRSEMNVSTLELGDSALYLCASREQMNTEAFFGQGTRLTVV.

This clonotype was seen a handful of times. The chain has TRBV15 and TRBJ2-7; either TRBD1 or TRBD2 may fit D (5 bases each). The germline V and J ends were trimmed by 3 bases and 3 bases, with 15 bases remaining between them. The germline V gene encodes CDR1 LNHNV and CDR2 YYDKDF (reference sequence). This CDR3 is built from 15 residues. The CDR3 sequence: CATSRGRILNYEQYF. The CDR3 nucleotides read TGTGCCACCAGCAGGGGACGGATTTTAAACTACGAGCAGTACTTC.

DNA for the CDR3: TGTGCCAGCAGCCCCCTAGCGGGGGGCGGGGAGACCCAGTACTTC. Translation: CASSPLAGGGETQYF. This chain uses TRBV7-7 with TRBJ2-5; the match to TRBD2 covers 11 bases. J gave up 5 bases and V 5 bases, and 7 bases lay outside the gene matches. The germline V gene encodes CDR1 SSHAT and CDR2 FNYEAQ (reference sequence). This CDR3 contains 15 residues.

This clonotype was seen many times. V and J are TRBV5-1 and TRBJ1-4, with TRBD1 as a possible D gene (6 bases). The CDR3 runs to 16 residues. The germline V gene encodes CDR1 SGHRS and CDR2 YFSETQ. The germline V and J ends were trimmed by 0 bases and 5 bases, with 14 bases remaining between them. The CDR3, as DNA: TGCGCCAGCAGCTTGGCAACCGGGGGGCGAAATGAAAAACTGTTTTTT. It yields the protein CASSLATGGRNEKLFF.

This clonotype was picked up many times. The gene calls are TRBV5-5 and TRBJ1-4, with a tentative D call TRBD1 (5 bases). The V and J ends lost 7 bases and 0 bases respectively, with 10 bases between them. The CDR3 loop spans 14 amino acids. CDR1 is SGHKS, CDR2 YYEKEE, per germline (reference sequence). CDR3 in amino acids: CASGRGATNEKLFF. DNA of the CDR3: TGTGCCAGCGGGAGGGGTGCAACTAATGAAAAACTGTTTTTT.

This chain joins TRBV28 and TRBJ2-3; tentative D call: TRBD2 (7 bases). V was pared by 8 bases and J by 0 bases, with 9 bases between. Germline V CDR1 and CDR2: MDHEN, SYDVKM. The CDR3 extends over 13 amino acids. The CDR3 loop is CASRGASTDTQYF. The CDR3 bases are TGTGCCAGCCGGGGGGCCAGCACAGATACGCAGTATTTT. Full variable domain (rest looked up from reference TRBV28 and TRBJ2-3): DVKVTQSSRYLVKRTGEKVFLECVQDMDHENMFWYRQDPGLGLRLIYFSYDVKMKEKGDIPEGYSVSREKKERFSLILESASTNQTSMYLCASRGASTDTQYFGPGTRLTVL.

There are many counts of this clonotype. CDR3 DNA: TGCAGTGCTAGAGAGACAGGGGGCTTAAGGCAGCCCCAGCATTTT. This sequence encodes CSARETGGLRQPQHF. The chain recombines TRBV20-1 with TRBJ1-5; 10 positions match TRBD1. The trim removed 0 bases at V and 7 bases at J, leaving 6 bases unmatched. CDR1 and CDR2 from the germline V gene are DFQATT and SNEGSKA (reference sequence). The CDR3 contains 15 residues.

This clonotype was recorded at least ten times. V and J are TRBV29-1 and TRBJ2-2; 11 bases are shared with TRBD2. Germline trimming cut 4 bases from V and 3 bases from J; bases unmatched to any gene: 7. The CDR3 length is 16 residues. CDR1 is SQVTM and CDR2 is ANQGSEA in the germline V gene. DNA of the CDR3: TGCAGCGTTGGTGCTAGCGGGGGGCCCGACACCGGGGAGCTGTTTTTT. Amino acids: CSVGASGGPDTGELFF.

In this sample, this clonotype turned up many times. The chain carries TRBV5-1 and TRBJ1-1; no firm D call. The CDR3 totals 15 residues. The germline CDR1 and CDR2 sequences are SGHRS and YFSETQ. Trimming shortened V by 2 bases and J by 1 base, and 12 bases separated the two germline ends. CDR3 loop: CASSFEGPGNTEAFF. CDR3 coding DNA: TGCGCCAGCAGCTTTGAAGGACCCGGGAACACTGAAGCTTTCTTT.

This clonotype has at least ten counts. The genes are TRBV25-1 and TRBJ1-5; TRBD1 aligns across 9 bases. Trimming removed 6 bases from V and 2 bases from J; junction bases left unmatched: 5. Germline V gives CDR1 MGHDK, CDR2 SYGVNS. This CDR3 has 15 amino acids. Here the CDR3 reads CASSPGDRGNQPQHF. As DNA, the CDR3 is TGTGCCAGCAGCCCTGGGGACAGGGGCAATCAGCCCCAGCATTTT. Complete variable domain (other parts from reference TRBV25-1 and TRBJ1-5): EADIYQTPRYLVIGTGKKITLECSQTMGHDKMYWYQQDPGMELHLIHYSYGVNSTEKGDLSSESTVSRIRTEHFPLTLESARPSHTSQYLCASSPGDRGNQPQHFGDGTRLSIL.

This clonotype was seen repeatedly, ten times or more. This chain uses TRBV20-1 with TRBJ1-5; TRBD1 might be the D (5 bases). The V gene lost 3 bases and the J gene lost 4 bases, with 10 bases spanning the gap. Germline lookup yields CDR1 DFQATT and CDR2 SNEGSKA (reference sequence). The CDR3 covers 13 residues. The CDR3, as DNA: TGCAGTGCTAGGGGGCCAGGGAATCAGCCCCAGCATTTT. It is translated as CSARGPGNQPQHF.

This clonotype was counted many times. The chain carries TRBV2 and TRBJ2-7, with D possibly TRBD2 on 5 matching bases. Germline CDR1 and CDR2: SNHLY and FYNNEI. The CDR3 loop spans 14 amino acids. Between the trimmed V and J ends, which lost 2 bases and 3 bases, there was a span of 11 bases. The CDR3 coding sequence is TGTGCCAGCAGTGAAATGAGAGGGATCTACGAGCAGTACTTC. The encoded protein is CASSEMRGIYEQYF.

This clonotype has a count of ten or more. DNA of the CDR3: TGCGCCAGCAGTCGGACAGGGTTTGATTCCGGGGAGCTGTTTTTT. Translation: CASSRTGFDSGELFF. This chain connects TRBV5-1 to TRBJ2-2, with 8 positions matching TRBD1. Germline V lookup: CDR1 SGHRS, CDR2 YFSETQ. J gave up 6 bases and V 5 bases, and 9 bases lay outside the gene matches. This CDR3 region has 15 residues.

This clonotype came up many times. This chain joins TRBV7-8 and TRBJ2-2, with a tentative D call TRBD2 (7 bases). Trimming pared 8 bases from V and 5 bases from J, leaving 21 bases between. Germline-derived CDR1 and CDR2 are SGHVS and FQNEAQ. The CDR3 runs to 16 residues. CDR3 in DNA: TGTGCCAGCCGCGTGGGGGGGCTAGCTGCTACCGGGGAGCTGTTTTTT. The encoded protein is CASRVGGLAATGELFF.